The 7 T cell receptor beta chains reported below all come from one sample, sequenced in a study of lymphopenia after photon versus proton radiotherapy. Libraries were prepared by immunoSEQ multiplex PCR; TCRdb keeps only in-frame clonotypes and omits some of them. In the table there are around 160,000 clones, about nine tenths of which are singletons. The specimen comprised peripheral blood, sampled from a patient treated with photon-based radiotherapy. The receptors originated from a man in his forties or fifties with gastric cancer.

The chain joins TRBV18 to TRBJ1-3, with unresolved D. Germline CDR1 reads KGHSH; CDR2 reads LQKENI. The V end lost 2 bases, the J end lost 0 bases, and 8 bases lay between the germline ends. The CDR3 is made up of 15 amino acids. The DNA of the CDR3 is TGTGCCAGCTCACCAGAAGCAGGCTCTGGAAACACCATATATTTT. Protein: CASSPEAGSGNTIYF.

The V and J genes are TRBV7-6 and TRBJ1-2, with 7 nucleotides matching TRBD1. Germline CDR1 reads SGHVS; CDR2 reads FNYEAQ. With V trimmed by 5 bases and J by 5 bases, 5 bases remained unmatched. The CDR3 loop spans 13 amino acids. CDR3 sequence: CASSPDRVYGYTF. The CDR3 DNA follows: TGTGCCAGCAGCCCCGACAGGGTATATGGCTACACCTTC.

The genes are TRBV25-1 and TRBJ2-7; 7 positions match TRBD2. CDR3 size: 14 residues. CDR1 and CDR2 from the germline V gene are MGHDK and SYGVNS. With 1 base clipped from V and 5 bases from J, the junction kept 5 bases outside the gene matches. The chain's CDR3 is CASSEFTGGDEQYF. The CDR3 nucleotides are TGTGCCAGCAGTGAATTTACGGGGGGTGACGAGCAGTACTTC.

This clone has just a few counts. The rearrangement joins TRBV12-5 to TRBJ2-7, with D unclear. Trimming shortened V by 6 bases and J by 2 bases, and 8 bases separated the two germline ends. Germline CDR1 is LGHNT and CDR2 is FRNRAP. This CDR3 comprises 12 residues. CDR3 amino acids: CASGLGAYEQYF. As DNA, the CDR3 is TGTGCTAGTGGCCTCGGTGCCTACGAGCAGTACTTC.

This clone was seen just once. In DNA form, the CDR3 reads TGCGCCAGCAGCCAAGATACAGGGGGAGGGTACGAGCAGTACTTC. Encoded protein: CASSQDTGGGYEQYF. The chain uses TRBV4-1 and TRBJ2-5; possibly TRBD1 for D (8 bases). Judging by the DNA end, TRBJ2-7 fits better; the J call may be wrong. The CDR3 contains 15 residues. Germline-derived CDR1 and CDR2 are MGHRA and YSYEKL.

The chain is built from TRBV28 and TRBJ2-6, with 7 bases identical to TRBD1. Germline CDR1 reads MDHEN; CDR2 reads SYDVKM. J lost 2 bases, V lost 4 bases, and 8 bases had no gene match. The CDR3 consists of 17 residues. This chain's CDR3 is CASSWYPTGPGANVLTF. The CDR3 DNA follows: TGTGCCAGCAGTTGGTACCCGACAGGGCCTGGGGCCAACGTCCTGACTTTC.

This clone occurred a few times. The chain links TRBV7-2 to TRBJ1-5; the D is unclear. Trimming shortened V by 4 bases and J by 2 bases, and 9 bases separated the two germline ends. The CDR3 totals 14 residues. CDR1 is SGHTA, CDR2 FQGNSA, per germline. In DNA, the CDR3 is TGTGCCAGCAGCTACTTGGGCGGCAATCAGCCCCAGCATTTT. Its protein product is CASSYLGGNQPQHF.